The rows below give T cell receptor beta chains drawn from one sample of a study of blood T cells in healthy people across ages. Via MiXCR, TCRdb re-called the 5' RACE reads, giving one row per CDR3 protein. This table holds about 1.5 million distinct CDR3 sequences, roughly 43% found once. The sample consisted of blood. Source of these receptors: a woman between 18 and 29 years old in good health. The CDR3 runs from the conserved cysteine through the conserved F or W. D genes are given only for firm matches. Clone sizes are given selectively: once, few, many, or a class where the clone is expanded.

d_call j_call clone_size v_call cdr3_aa cdr3_nt
TRBD1 TRBJ2-7 NA TRBV6-6 CASSFTEGQFHEQYF TGTGCCAGCAGTTTCACTGAGGGACAGTTCCACGAGCAGTACTTC
NA TRBJ2-7 few TRBV7-2 CASSLGGSNGFEQYF TGTGCCAGCAGCTTAGGGGGGAGCAACGGATTCGAGCAGTACTTC
TRBD1 TRBJ2-7 many TRBV12-3/TRBV12-4 CASSQGQGNYEQYF TGTGCCAGCAGCCAGGGACAGGGGAACTACGAGCAGTACTTC
TRBD1 TRBJ2-1 once TRBV29-1 CSVEDLAGTGRREQFF TGCAGCGTTGAAGATCTCGCGGGGACAGGGAGAAGGGAGCAGTTCTTC
TRBD1 TRBJ2-7 few TRBV10-3 CAISESGTGYYNEQYF TGTGCCATCAGTGAGTCGGGGACAGGGTACTACAATGAGCAGTACTTC
NA TRBJ2-5 many TRBV6-2/TRBV6-3 CASSYSNRRETQYF TGTGCCAGCAGTTACTCGAACAGGCGGGAGACCCAGTACTTC
NA TRBJ1-3 NA TRBV29-1 CSVELHSGNTIYF TGCAGCGTTGAACTTCACTCTGGAAACACCATATATTTT
TRBD2 TRBJ2-1 few TRBV4-3 CASSQALAGVSYNEQFF TGCGCCAGCAGCCAGGCGCTAGCGGGAGTCTCCTACAATGAGCAGTTCTTC
NA TRBJ1-2 NA TRBV6-2/TRBV6-3 CASSLTQSAYGYTF TGTGCCAGCAGTTTAACACAGTCCGCCTATGGCTACACCTTC
NA TRBJ2-7 NA TRBV12-3/TRBV12-4 CASSLGDRADYEQYF TGTGCCAGCAGTTTGGGGGACCGAGCAGACTACGAGCAGTACTTC
NA TRBJ2-7 few TRBV20-1 CSARGRSRRIHEQYF TGCAGTGCTAGGGGTAGGAGCAGGCGTATACACGAGCAGTACTTC
NA TRBJ1-6 NA TRBV20-1 CSARDRSSSYNSPLHF TGCAGTGCTAGAGATCGTTCGAGCTCCTATAATTCACCCCTCCACTTT
NA TRBJ2-3 few TRBV4-3 CASSQEPLLLGTDTQYF TGCGCCAGCAGCCAAGAACCCCTCCTACTTGGCACAGATACGCAGTATTTT
TRBD2 TRBJ2-7 NA TRBV6-1 CASYRREGPYNEQYF TGTGCCAGCTATAGGCGGGAGGGCCCCTACAATGAGCAGTACTTC
NA TRBJ2-7 NA TRBV24-1 CATSSGYEQYF TGTGCCACCTCCTCGGGCTACGAGCAGTACTTC
NA TRBJ2-1 few TRBV18 CASSPTRTYSYNEQFF TGTGCCAGCTCACCGACTCGGACGTACTCCTACAATGAGCAGTTCTTC
TRBD1 TRBJ1-1 NA TRBV14 CASSQFIRRGPTEAFF TGTGCCAGCAGCCAATTTATTCGCAGGGGGCCCACTGAAGCTTTCTTT
NA TRBJ2-1 few TRBV4-2 CASSPQEGVGGSYNEQFF TGTGCCAGCAGCCCCCAGGAAGGGGTAGGGGGGTCCTACAATGAGCAGTTCTTC
TRBD2 TRBJ2-7 once TRBV6-5 CASSYATSGSSYNEQYF TGTGCCAGCAGTTACGCGACTAGCGGGAGTTCCTACAATGAGCAGTACTTC
NA TRBJ1-5 few TRBV6-6 CASSYFGNQPQHF TGTGCCAGCAGTTACTTCGGTAATCAGCCCCAGCATTTT
NA TRBJ2-5 NA TRBV10-3 CAISESGKYNEQYF TGTGCCATCAGTGAGTCCGGGAAATACAATGAGCAGTACTTC
TRBD1 TRBJ2-7 many TRBV5-1 CASSSGTGAYEQYF TGTGCCAGCAGCTCCGGGACAGGGGCCTACGAGCAGTACTTC
TRBD2 TRBJ2-1 few TRBV7-2 CASRFTSGRGEEQFF TGTGCCAGCAGGTTCACTAGCGGGAGGGGAGAGGAGCAGTTCTTC
NA TRBJ2-1 NA TRBV6-5 CASTDALASNEQFF TGTGCCAGCACGGACGCGTTGGCCAGCAATGAGCAGTTCTTC
NA TRBJ2-7 NA TRBV20-1 CSARDSTKGPYEQYF TGCAGTGCTAGAGACTCCACGAAGGGACCCTACGAGCAGTACTTC
NA TRBJ2-7 few TRBV27 CASSLSPSSYEQYF TGTGCCAGCAGTTTATCGCCTAGCTCCTACGAGCAGTACTTC
TRBD2 TRBJ2-3 few TRBV12-3/TRBV12-4 CASSRHSGGRDTQYF TGTGCCAGCAGCCGTCATAGCGGGGGTCGAGATACGCAGTATTTT
NA TRBJ2-7 many TRBV27 CASSSTSAGEQYF TGTGCCAGCAGCAGTACCTCCGCGGGAGAGCAGTACTTC
TRBD1 TRBJ1-2 NA TRBV11-2 CASSLIYRGDYGYTF TGTGCCAGCAGCTTAATTTACAGGGGGGACTATGGCTACACCTTC
NA TRBJ2-7 few TRBV7-9 CASSPIDGGETYEQYF TGTGCCAGCAGCCCGATAGATGGGGGTGAAACCTACGAGCAGTACTTC
NA TRBJ1-4 NA TRBV5-1 CASSLARGPPNEKLFF TGCGCCAGCAGCTTGGCCCGCGGGCCACCAAATGAAAAACTGTTTTTT
NA TRBJ2-1 few TRBV20-1 CSAPRTHEQFF TGCAGTGCCCCGCGGACCCATGAGCAGTTCTTC
NA TRBJ1-1 NA TRBV2 CASSVGEAFF TGTGCCAGCAGTGTTGGTGAAGCTTTCTTT
TRBD1 TRBJ1-2 NA TRBV29-1 CSAPSSGTANYGYTF TGCAGCGCCCCCTCTTCCGGGACAGCTAACTATGGCTACACCTTC
TRBD2 TRBJ2-1 once TRBV11-2 CASSFPTSGTPYNEQFF TGTGCCAGCAGCTTCCCAACTAGCGGAACCCCCTACAATGAGCAGTTCTTC
NA TRBJ1-1 few TRBV6-1 CASSGLQGNTEAFF TGTGCCAGCAGTGGGCTACAGGGGAACACTGAAGCTTTCTTT
NA TRBJ1-2 NA TRBV5-1 CASSLAHGGGGYTF TGCGCCAGCAGCTTGGCCCACGGGGGAGGAGGCTACACCTTC
TRBD2 TRBJ2-7 NA TRBV7-8 CASSLRTSASSYNEQYF TGTGCCAGCAGCTTAAGAACTAGCGCGAGCTCCTACAATGAGCAGTACTTC
NA TRBJ2-5 few TRBV9 CASSVEGHLGETQYF TGTGCCAGCAGCGTAGAAGGCCACTTAGGAGAGACCCAGTACTTC
TRBD1 TRBJ1-2 NA TRBV4-3 CASSQPGQGGGYTF TGCGCCAGCAGCCAACCCGGACAGGGCGGTGGCTACACCTTC
NA TRBJ2-1 NA TRBV24-1 CATSDPVAGLYNEQFF TGTGCCACCAGTGATCCCGTCGCAGGTCTCTACAATGAGCAGTTCTTC
NA TRBJ2-7 few TRBV27 CASSPQGWTYEQYF TGTGCCAGCAGTCCCCAGGGGTGGACCTACGAGCAGTACTTC
TRBD2 TRBJ2-1 NA TRBV20-1 CSARDRRGRAYNEQFF TGCAGTGCTAGAGATCGCCGCGGGAGGGCTTACAATGAGCAGTTCTTC
NA TRBJ1-2 NA TRBV28 CASSSPDKAYGGYTF TGTGCCAGCAGTTCCCCGGACAAGGCCTATGGTGGCTACACCTTC
TRBD2 TRBJ2-5 few TRBV4-1 CASSPGTTPLETQYF TGCGCCAGCAGCCCCGGGACTACCCCCCTGGAGACCCAGTACTTC
NA TRBJ1-1 NA TRBV4-3 CASSQDIGRSTEAFF TGCGCCAGCAGCCAAGATATAGGCAGGAGTACTGAAGCTTTCTTT
TRBD1 TRBJ2-3 NA TRBV11-1 CASDSKYWGQYTDTQYF TGTGCCAGCGACTCGAAGTACTGGGGACAGTACACAGATACGCAGTATTTT